The next 24 T cell receptor beta chains were all read from a single sample in a study of T cell repertoires in cytomegalovirus infection (dated by TCRdb to the late 2010s). Sequencing took place on an Illumina HiSeq 1500. TCRdb applied fastp at Q25 and MiXCR to the public reads, then kept only in-frame beta chains. Each CDR3 protein appears once, grouped with its most common genes and DNA. The sample records 200,000 to 250,000 distinct CDR3 sequences, 6.5% of which are singletons. Of the sample, around 6.5% is held by the ten largest clones. Sequencing input: PBMCs. These receptor sequences come from a human donor in good health (CMV status not recorded). Some clones in this sample may be carry-over from other donors' samples.

This clonotype was found many times. The gene calls are TRBV27 and TRBJ1-2, with 7 bases identical to TRBD1. Germline V gene lookup returns CDR1 MNHEY and CDR2 SMNVEV (reference sequence). This CDR3 has 15 residues. The ends lost 5 bases at V and 0 bases at J; junction bases unmatched: 6. CDR3 in DNA: TGTGCCAGCAGTCCAGGGACAGCCACTAACTATGGCTACACCTTC. As protein: CASSPGTATNYGYTF.

This clonotype was counted ten times or more. The rearrangement links TRBV6-4 to TRBJ2-4; 7 bases line up with TRBD1. Trimming at V came to 5 bases and at J to 0 bases, leaving 7 bases not matched to a gene. The germline CDR1 and CDR2 sequences are MRHNA and SNTAGT. The CDR3 extends over 16 amino acids. DNA of the CDR3: TGTGCCAGCAGTCCCGGGACAGAGGGAGCCAAAAACATTCAGTACTTC. Residues: CASSPGTEGAKNIQYF.

The chain couples TRBV28 to TRBJ2-7; 8 nucleotides align to TRBD2. V shed 2 bases, J shed 3 bases, and the junction held 9 bases outside the gene matches. The CDR3 totals 16 residues. Germline V gene data show CDR1 as MDHEN and CDR2 as SYDVKM. The CDR3 loop is CASSLGGASGYYEQYF. The CDR3 DNA is TGTGCCAGCAGTTTAGGGGGTGCTAGCGGGTACTACGAGCAGTACTTC.

This clonotype was seen at least ten times. The chain combines TRBV7-2 with TRBJ2-7, with D perhaps TRBD1 or TRBD2 (6 bases each). Trimming cost V 3 bases and J 7 bases, with 22 bases left between them. CDR1 and CDR2 (germline): SGHTA, FQGNSA. The CDR3 has 16 amino acids. The CDR3 bases are TGTGCCAGCAGCTTCCGGGGGCAGCCCCCCGGAGGGGAGCAGTACTTC. It encodes CASSFRGQPPGGEQYF.

As to this clonotype: This may stem from a read error, because a much larger clone lies one nucleotide away. J is TRBJ2-1 and V is TRBV5-5; D gene unclear. CDR3 length: 13 amino acids. Germline-derived CDR1 and CDR2 are SGHKS and YYEKEE (reference sequence). The V end lost 0 bases, the J end lost 8 bases, and 9 bases lay between the germline ends. Here the CDR3 reads CASSLGPTDEQFF. The CDR3 nucleotides are TGTGCCAGCAGCTTGGGGCCGACTGATGAGCAGTTCTTC. The variable domain in full, with the rest retrieved from reference TRBV5-5 and TRBJ2-1, is DAGVTQSPTHLIKTRGQQVTLRCSPISGHKSVSWYQQVLGQGPQFIFQYYEKEERGRGNFPDRFSARQFPNYSSELNVNALLLGDSALYLCASSLGPTDEQFFGPGTRLTVL.

The chain carries TRBV18 and TRBJ1-5, with D hard to call. Trimming shortened V by 4 bases and J by 6 bases, and 10 bases separated the two germline ends. Germline V gene lookup returns CDR1 KGHSH and CDR2 LQKENI. The length of the CDR3 is 13 residues. This CDR3 reads CASSQSPRQPQHF. DNA for the CDR3: TGTGCCAGCTCACAGAGCCCTCGTCAGCCCCAGCATTTT.

This clonotype was seen ten or more times. The chain carries TRBV6-2 or TRBV6-3 and TRBJ2-3; D uncertain. V was cut by 2 bases and J by 3 bases, with 9 bases left in between. The germline CDR1 and CDR2 sequences are MNHEY and SVGEGT. The CDR3 is 14 amino acids. CDR3 nucleotides: TGTGCCAGCAGTTACGCGACCAGGACAGATACGCAGTATTTT. Translation: CASSYATRTDTQYF.

This clonotype was found many times. V usage is TRBV4-2 and J usage is TRBJ1-1; 9 bases fit TRBD1. The germline gives CDR1 LGHNA, CDR2 YNFKEQ. With V trimmed by 3 bases and J by 5 bases, 7 bases remained unmatched. CDR3 size: 15 residues. CDR3 amino acids: CASSQDRGRETEAFF. CDR3 bases: TGTGCCAGCAGCCAGGACAGGGGAAGAGAAACTGAAGCTTTCTTT.

The V call is TRBV10-3, the J call TRBJ1-5; no clear D gene. V shed 6 bases and J shed 1 base, with 10 bases lying between them. Germline values: CDR1 ENHRY, CDR2 SYGVKD. The CDR3 length is 14 residues. The CDR3 is CAIRTDRSNQPQHF. As DNA, the CDR3 is TGTGCCATCAGGACCGACCGAAGCAATCAGCCCCAGCATTTT.

The sample holds many counts of this clonotype. The chain uses TRBV7-2 and TRBJ1-2; maybe TRBD1 (6 bases). Germline CDR1 is SGHTA and CDR2 is FQGNSA. CDR3 length: 13 residues. V was shortened by 7 bases and J by 6 bases, with 15 bases between the two germline ends. The DNA for the CDR3 is TGTGCCAGCACCCTAAACAGGGCGGATGGCTACACCTTC. Translated, it gives CASTLNRADGYTF.

This clonotype occurred many times. The chain couples TRBV4-1 to TRBJ2-5, with 10 bases fitting TRBD2. In germline, CDR1 is MGHRA, CDR2 YSYEKL. With 0 bases clipped from V and 7 bases from J, the junction kept 14 bases outside the gene matches. The CDR3 has 18 residues. Here the CDR3 reads CASSQESGLSGGAGTQYF. DNA of the CDR3: TGCGCCAGCAGCCAAGAGTCGGGTCTAAGCGGGGGGGCGGGGACCCAGTACTTC.

On this clonotype: Compared with germline, one end of the junction differs, possibly owing to a read error. V and J are TRBV29-1 and TRBJ1-1, with a weak D call TRBD1 (5 bases). The CDR3 has 13 residues. CDR1 and CDR2 (germline): SQVTM, ANQGSEA. DNA of the CDR3: TGCAGCGTCCGGACAAGGTGGAACACTGAAGCTTTCTTC. It codes for CSVRTRWNTEAFF.

A few counts support this clonotype. This chain joins TRBV28 and TRBJ2-3; TRBD1 is a possible D gene (6 bases). V lost 8 bases and J lost 11, with 20 bases in between. The CDR3 covers 13 residues. Per germline, CDR1 MDHEN and CDR2 SYDVKM. CDR3 in amino acids: CASGIRDTLEQYF. CDR3 coding DNA: TGTGCCAGCGGCATCCGGGACACCCTAGAGCAGTATTTT.

There are many counts of this clonotype. The chain is built from TRBV14 and TRBJ2-5; tentative D call: TRBD1 (6 bases). Germline CDR1 SGHDN, CDR2 FVKESK. The CDR3 is 16 residues long. V gave up 10 bases and J gave up 1 base, with 22 bases separating them. The CDR3 spells CAILSGTTPLQETQYF. CDR3 in DNA: TGTGCCATCCTGTCCGGGACAACGCCCCTCCAAGAGACCCAGTACTTC.

This clonotype showed up many times. The chain combines TRBV5-6 with TRBJ2-1; 8 nucleotides align to TRBD1. J was trimmed by 2 bases and V by 3 bases; bases with no gene match: 7. The CDR3 length is 16 residues. Germline V lookup: CDR1 SGHDT, CDR2 YYEEEE. CDR3 DNA: TGTGCCAGCAGCTCAGCCAGGGGGCCCACCTACAATGAGCAGTTCTTC. As protein: CASSSARGPTYNEQFF.

This clonotype was observed many times. The rearrangement links TRBV2 to TRBJ2-1, with TRBD1 matching 9 bases. V trimming: 7 bases; J trimming: 6 bases; junction bases outside the gene matches: 13. The germline CDR1 and CDR2 sequences are SNHLY and FYNNEI. CDR3 length equals 16 residues. In nucleotides, the CDR3 is TGTGCCAGCATTATAACCGGGACAGGGTACTCCAATGAGCAGTTCTTC. Translating it yields CASIITGTGYSNEQFF. The complete variable domain, with remaining parts taken from reference TRBV2 and TRBJ2-1, reads EPEVTQTPSHQVTQMGQEVILRCVPISNHLYFYWYRQILGQKVEFLVSFYNNEISEKSEIFDDQFSVERPDGSNFTLKIRSTKLEDSAMYFCASIITGTGYSNEQFFGPGTRLTVL.

There are many counts of this clonotype. The V call is TRBV19, the J call TRBJ2-1, with 10 bases fitting TRBD2. CDR1 is LNHDA and CDR2 is SQIVND in the germline V gene (reference sequence). The CDR3 has 17 amino acids. With 4 bases clipped from V and 1 base from J, the junction kept 7 bases outside the gene matches. The CDR3, as DNA: TGTGCCAGTAGTACACTAGCGGGGAGAGGTTCCTACAATGAGCAGTTCTTC. This codes for CASSTLAGRGSYNEQFF.

This clonotype was seen a handful of times. This chain uses TRBV20-1 with TRBJ2-1; the match to TRBD2 covers 8 bases. Germline values: CDR1 DFQATT, CDR2 SNEGSKA (reference sequence). This CDR3 region has 14 residues. Germline trimming cut 6 bases from V and 2 bases from J; bases unmatched to any gene: 6. CDR3 sequence reads: CSALAGGPYNEQFF. In nucleotides, the CDR3 is TGCAGTGCGTTGGCGGGGGGCCCCTACAATGAGCAGTTCTTC.

Ten or more counts support this clonotype. This sequence joins TRBV7-9 and TRBJ2-4, with D maybe TRBD1 (6 bases). V was shortened by 1 base and J by 8 bases, with 18 bases between the two germline ends. The CDR3 spans 16 residues. Germline-derived CDR1 and CDR2 are SEHNR and FQNEAQ (reference sequence). The CDR3 region is CASSLGNRASVDIQYF. The CDR3 coding sequence is TGTGCCAGCAGCTTAGGGAACAGGGCGAGTGTTGACATTCAGTACTTC.

This clonotype has ten or more counts. The chain has TRBV28 and TRBJ2-3, with D possibly TRBD1 on 5 matching bases. The CDR3 loop spans 12 amino acids. Per germline, CDR1 MDHEN and CDR2 SYDVKM. Between the trimmed V and J ends, which lost 5 bases and 6 bases, there was a span of 9 bases. CDR3 sequence reads: CASSIKGDTQYF. In nucleotides, the CDR3 is TGTGCCAGCAGTATCAAGGGGGATACGCAGTATTTT.

The V and J genes are TRBV19 and TRBJ1-5, with no clear D. The germline CDR1 and CDR2 sequences are LNHDA and SQIVND (reference sequence). Trimming took off 5 bases at V and 4 bases at J, with 12 bases between the two ends. The CDR3 runs to 14 residues. CDR3 loop: CASSLLEGNQPQHF. CDR3 in DNA: TGTGCCAGTAGTTTGCTTGAGGGAAATCAGCCCCAGCATTTT.

This clonotype was counted at least ten times. CDR3 in DNA: TGCGCCAGCAGCCCGGAGGTAGCTAGCGACGCCTACAATGAGCAGTTCTTC. Its protein is CASSPEVASDAYNEQFF. The chain uses TRBV5-1 and TRBJ2-1; the D gene is possibly TRBD2 (6 bases). Germline V gene sequence: CDR1 SGHRS, CDR2 YFSETQ. The CDR3 spans 17 residues. Deletions cut 4 bases from V and 2 bases from J, with 19 bases between.

This clonotype was observed many times. The chain joins TRBV9 to TRBJ1-2; D possibly corresponds to TRBD1 (5 bases). The germline V gene has CDR1 SGDLS and CDR2 YYNGEE. With 0 bases removed from V and 7 bases from J, the gap between germline ends came to 7 bases. The CDR3 covers 12 residues. CDR3 DNA: TGTGCCAGCAGCGTAGCCGGGGGTGGCTACACCTTC. Protein: CASSVAGGGYTF.

This clonotype was recorded at least ten times. This sequence joins TRBV6-1 and TRBJ1-6, with 7 bases fitting TRBD1. Per germline, CDR1 MNHNS and CDR2 SASEGT. Trimming removed 7 bases from V and 8 bases from J; junction bases left unmatched: 11. The CDR3 spans 15 residues. CDR3: CASTQLQGLHSPLHF. CDR3 sequence (DNA): TGTGCCAGCACCCAACTACAGGGGCTCCATTCACCCCTCCACTTT.